This T cell receptor beta chain was retrieved from a study of T cell responses to AZD1222 COVID-19 vaccine. Whole-study findings and limits: There were mostly white British donors and more females than males, and clonal diversity was possibly underestimated. Repertoires were sampled only after the peak T cell response. Epitopes outside B.1.351 and B.1.1.7 mutated regions reportedly drew nearly half of spike TCRs. The study identified only a handful of AZD1222 recipients as seropositive at baseline.

The table came from immunoSEQ multiplex PCR; TCRdb's copy has only in-frame clones and leaves some out. The data show 50,000 to 70,000 clones, 75% to 90% seen once. CDR3 size: 14 residues. V lost 6 bases to trimming and J lost 1 base; unmatched junction nucleotides: 1. Germline values: CDR1 SNHLY, CDR2 FYNNEI. This clone has a handful of counts. Its specificity is unknown. The sequence came from an adult who received the AZD1222 COVID-19 vaccine. The source material was peripheral blood, sampled 28 days after the second AZD1222 dose. The V and J genes are TRBV2 and TRBJ2-2, with 8 bases lining up with TRBD2. CDR3 DNA sequence: TGTGCCAGCAGGCTAGCGGGGAACACCGGGGAGCTGTTTTTT. Its protein product is CASRLAGNTGELFF.